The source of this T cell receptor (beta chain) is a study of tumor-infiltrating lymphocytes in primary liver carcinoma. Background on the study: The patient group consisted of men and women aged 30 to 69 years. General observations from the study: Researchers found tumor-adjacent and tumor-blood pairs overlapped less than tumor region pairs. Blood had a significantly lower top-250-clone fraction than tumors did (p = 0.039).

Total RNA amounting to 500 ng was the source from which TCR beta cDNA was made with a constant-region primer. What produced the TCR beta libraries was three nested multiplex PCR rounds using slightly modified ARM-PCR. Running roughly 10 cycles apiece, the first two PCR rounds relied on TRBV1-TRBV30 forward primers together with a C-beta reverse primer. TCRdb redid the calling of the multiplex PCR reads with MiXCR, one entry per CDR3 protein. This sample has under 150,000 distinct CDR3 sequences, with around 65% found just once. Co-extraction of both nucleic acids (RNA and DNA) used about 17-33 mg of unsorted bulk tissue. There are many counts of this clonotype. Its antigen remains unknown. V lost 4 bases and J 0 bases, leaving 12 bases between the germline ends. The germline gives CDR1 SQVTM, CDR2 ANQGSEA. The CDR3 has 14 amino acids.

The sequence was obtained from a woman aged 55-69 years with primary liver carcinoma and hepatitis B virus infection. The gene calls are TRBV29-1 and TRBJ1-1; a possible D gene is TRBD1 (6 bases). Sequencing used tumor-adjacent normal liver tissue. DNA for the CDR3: TGCAGCGTTGGGAAGGGGGGGCTGAACACTGAAGCTTTCTTT. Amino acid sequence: CSVGKGGLNTEAFF.